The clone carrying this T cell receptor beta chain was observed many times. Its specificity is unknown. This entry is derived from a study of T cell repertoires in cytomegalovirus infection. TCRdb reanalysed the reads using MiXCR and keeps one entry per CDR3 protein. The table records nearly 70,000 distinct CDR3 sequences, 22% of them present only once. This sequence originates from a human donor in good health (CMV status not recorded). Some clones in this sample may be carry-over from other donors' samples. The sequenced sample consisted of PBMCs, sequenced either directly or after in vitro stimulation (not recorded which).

CDR3 residues: CASSKEGLAGGASGANVLTF. The CDR3 coding sequence is TGTGCCAGCAGCAAAGAGGGACTAGCGGGAGGGGCCTCTGGGGCCAACGTCCTGACTTTC. This sequence joins TRBV7-6 and TRBJ2-6; 16 positions agree with TRBD2. The CDR3 covers 20 residues. Germline CDR1 is SGHVS and CDR2 is FNYEAQ. The J segment lost 0 bases and the V segment lost 5 bases, leaving 7 bases of the junction unmatched.